This passage covers 14 T cell receptor beta chains from one sample sequenced in a study of shared T cell receptors in the human thymus. Clones were read by immunoSEQ multiplex PCR, and TCRdb kept only the in-frame ones, dropping some. The repertoire consists of about 660,000 clones, with around 87% occurring once and the leading ten covering 0.009% to 0.0095%. The same sample was also studied in work on human thymus T cells.

The sample consisted of thymocytes. Receptor source: a boy in the first two years of life with a congenital heart defect.

The chain employs TRBV4-1 and TRBJ1-2, with D possibly TRBD1 on 5 matching bases. The V end lost 0 bases, the J end lost 8 bases, and 13 bases lay between the germline ends. CDR3 length: 14 residues. Germline-derived CDR1 and CDR2 are MGHRA and YSYEKL. This chain's CDR3 is CASSQEPGPVGYTF. The DNA of the CDR3 is TGCGCCAGCAGCCAAGAACCAGGGCCCGTCGGCTACACCTTC.

The CDR3 DNA reads as TGCGCCAGCAGCCAAGGACAGGGTGGGTTGCTCGATAATTCACCCCTCCACTTT. This sequence encodes CASSQGQGGLLDNSPLHF. The V and J genes are TRBV4-3 and TRBJ1-6, with TRBD1 matching over 7 bases. CDR1 is LGHNA, CDR2 YSLEER, per germline. The CDR3 length is 18 residues. V was clipped by 1 base and J by 5 bases; unmatched bases: 11.

This clone was found once. The V call is TRBV2, the J call TRBJ2-3, with 10 nucleotides matching TRBD1. The V gene's germline CDR1 is SNHLY and CDR2 FYNNEI. The V segment lost 6 bases and the J segment 2 bases; nucleotides outside the gene matches: 5. The CDR3 spans 15 residues. The CDR3 DNA reads TGTGCCAGCAGAGGGACAGGGGCAAACACAGATACGCAGTATTTT. Its protein is CASRGTGANTDTQYF.

The chain couples TRBV9 to TRBJ2-3, with 14 nucleotides matching TRBD2. V shed 4 bases, J shed 4 bases, and the junction held 8 bases outside the gene matches. Germline CDR1 reads SGDLS; CDR2 reads YYNGEE. The CDR3 extends over 17 amino acids. This CDR3 is CASSPNGTSGSSDTQYF. The CDR3 nucleotides are TGTGCCAGCAGCCCGAACGGGACTAGCGGGAGTTCAGATACGCAGTATTTT.

The J gene is TRBJ1-5, the V gene TRBV11-2; 9 bases are a match to TRBD1. Germline loops: CDR1 SGHAT, CDR2 FQNNGV. The CDR3 runs 15 residues. Trimming at V came to 5 bases and at J to 3 bases, leaving 5 bases not matched to a gene. CDR3 amino acids: CASSPGTGINQPQHF. CDR3 coding DNA: TGTGCCAGCAGCCCCGGGACAGGGATCAATCAGCCCCAGCATTTT.

The gene calls are TRBV14 and TRBJ2-1, with TRBD2 identical over 11 bases. Unmatched junction bases numbered 11, after V lost 1 base and J lost 0 bases. CDR3 length: 20 amino acids. Germline V lookup: CDR1 SGHDN, CDR2 FVKESK. The CDR3, as DNA: TGTGCCAGCAGCCAAGCCCTAACTAGCGGGAGAGTCGGCTCCTACAATGAGCAGTTCTTC. The encoded protein is CASSQALTSGRVGSYNEQFF. The full variable domain, in which reference TRBV14 and TRBJ2-1 provide the parts outside the CDR3, is EAGVTQFPSHSVIEKGQTVTLRCDPISGHDNLYWYRRVMGKEIKFLLHFVKESKQDESGMPNNRFLAERTGGTYSTLKVQPAELEDSGVYFCASSQALTSGRVGSYNEQFFGPGTRLTVL.

The V call is TRBV19, the J call TRBJ1-5; D gene unclear. The CDR3 length is 18 residues. From germline, CDR1 is LNHDA and CDR2 SQIVND (reference sequence). V lost 5 bases, J lost 0 bases, and 20 bases lay in between. Here the CDR3 reads CASSVVFSKRNSNQPQHF. DNA of the CDR3: TGTGCCAGTAGTGTCGTTTTTAGTAAGAGAAATAGCAATCAGCCCCAGCATTTT.

V usage is TRBV7-2 and J usage is TRBJ1-2; 10 nucleotides align to TRBD1. The J segment lost 8 bases and the V segment lost 1 base, leaving 13 bases of the junction unmatched. CDR3 length: 17 residues. CDR1 and CDR2 (germline): SGHTA, FQGNSA. CDR3 in amino acids: CASSLGASSGTGVGYTF. CDR3 DNA: TGTGCCAGCAGCTTAGGAGCGTCTAGTGGGACAGGGGTAGGCTACACCTTC.

In this sample, this clone turned up once. This chain joins TRBV10-1 and TRBJ2-3; D might be TRBD1 (7 bases). V lost 3 bases and J lost 1, with 11 bases in between. The length of the CDR3 is 15 residues. Looked up from germline, CDR1 is WNHNN and CDR2 is SYGVQD (reference sequence). CDR3 coding DNA: TGCGCCAGCAGTGACCAGGGGGAGGGCACAGATACGCAGTATTTT. Translating it yields CASSDQGEGTDTQYF.

V gene TRBV9 combines with J gene TRBJ2-5; 11 bases fit TRBD2. CDR1 SGDLS and CDR2 YYNGEE come from the germline V gene. There are 14 residues in the CDR3. Trimming removed 1 base from V and 5 bases from J; junction bases left unmatched: 1. As DNA, the CDR3 is TGTGCCAGCAGCGTACTAGCGGGGGGTGAGACCCAGTACTTC. Residues: CASSVLAGGETQYF.

J is TRBJ1-2 and V is TRBV5-1; no reliable D call. The CDR3 runs 14 residues. The germline V gene encodes CDR1 SGHRS and CDR2 YFSETQ. V was pared by 0 bases and J by 4 bases, with 10 bases between. Here the CDR3 DNA reads TGCGCCAGCAGCTTGGATCGGAGCGGCTATGGCTACACCTTC. Translating it yields CASSLDRSGYGYTF.

The V and J genes are TRBV10-2 and TRBJ1-1; possible D gene TRBD1, 5 bases. The V end was cut by 7 bases, the J end by 1 base, with 13 bases between. This CDR3 has 14 amino acids. Germline values: CDR1 WSHSY, CDR2 SAAADI. The CDR3 DNA reads as TGCGCCAGCAACCCCTACAGGCGGAACACTGAAGCTTTCTTT. Translation: CASNPYRRNTEAFF.

The chain combines TRBV6-5 with TRBJ1-4; no definite D call. The CDR3 consists of 14 residues. Trimming removed 0 bases at V and 8 bases at J, with 10 bases between. Germline assignment: CDR1 MNHEY and CDR2 SVGAGI. The CDR3 DNA is TGTGCCAGCAGTTACTCTCGACCAGGCGAAAAACTGTTTTTT. It yields the protein CASSYSRPGEKLFF.

In DNA, the CDR3 is TGTGCCAGCAGCTTAGTCTCGGGACAGAACCCTTACGAGCAGTACTTC. This translates into CASSLVSGQNPYEQYF. This chain links TRBV11-2 with TRBJ2-7; 7 nucleotides line up with TRBD1. CDR3 size: 16 residues. V gave up 1 base and J gave up 4 bases; unmatched junction bases: 10. Germline values: CDR1 SGHAT, CDR2 FQNNGV.